The following is a T cell receptor (beta chain) sequence with its context. The target antigen is unknown. The data belong to a study of Ad26.COV2.S vaccination and SARS-CoV-2 variants. Study in general: Ad26.COV2.S was injected intramuscularly once or twice, 56 days apart. The study, taken as a whole, reports: It was reported that spike-specific CD8+ and CD4+ T cell responses were substantially broad after vaccination.

Generated by immunoSEQ multiplex PCR, the TCRdb table keeps only in-frame clones and is missing some. The sample includes a few hundred thousand clones, around 90% seen only once; the top ten take approximately 3.6%. The treatment: roughly 18 received Ad26.COV2.S at low or high dose, single or two shots; 5 received placebo; per-sample allocation not given. Samples came from day 63 after the first vaccine or placebo injection. A Boston adult aged 18-55 years was the donor. The sequencing here drew on peripheral blood, taken in a trial of Ad26.COV2.S vaccine versus placebo. The TCR comes from a person aged 18-65 years who received the Ad26.COV2.S COVID-19 vaccine or a placebo.

The CDR3 region has the DNA TGTGCCAGCAGCCAAGGTTTGCCAGCCCAAGAGACCCAGTACTTC. It specifies CASSQGLPAQETQYF. V usage is TRBV4-2 and J usage is TRBJ2-5; D ambiguous. The length of the CDR3 is 15 residues. Germline V gene sequence: CDR1 LGHNA, CDR2 YNFKEQ. V lost 1 base and J lost 1, with 10 bases in between.